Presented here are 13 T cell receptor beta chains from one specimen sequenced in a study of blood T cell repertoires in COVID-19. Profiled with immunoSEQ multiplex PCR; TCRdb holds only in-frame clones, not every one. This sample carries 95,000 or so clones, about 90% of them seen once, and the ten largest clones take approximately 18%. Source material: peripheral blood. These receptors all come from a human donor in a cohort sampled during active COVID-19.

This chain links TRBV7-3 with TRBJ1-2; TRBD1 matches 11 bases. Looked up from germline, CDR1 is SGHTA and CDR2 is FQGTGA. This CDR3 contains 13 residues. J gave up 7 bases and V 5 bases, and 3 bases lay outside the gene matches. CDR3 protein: CASSTGTGGGYTF. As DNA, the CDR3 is TGTGCCAGCAGCACAGGGACAGGGGGTGGCTACACCTTC.

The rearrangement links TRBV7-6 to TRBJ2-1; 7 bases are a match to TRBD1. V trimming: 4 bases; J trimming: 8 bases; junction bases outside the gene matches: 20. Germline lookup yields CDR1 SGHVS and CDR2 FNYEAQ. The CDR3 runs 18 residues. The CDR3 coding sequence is TGTGCCAGCAGCTCGCGCGGAGTAGGGACAGCTAAGTTCCATGAGCAGTTCTTC. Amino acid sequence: CASSSRGVGTAKFHEQFF.

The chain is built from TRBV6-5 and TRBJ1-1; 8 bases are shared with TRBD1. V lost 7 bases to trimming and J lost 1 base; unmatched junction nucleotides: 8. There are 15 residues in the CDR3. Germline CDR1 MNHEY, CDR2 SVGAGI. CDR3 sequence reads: CASNVPRGPNTEAFF. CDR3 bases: TGTGCCAGCAATGTCCCCAGGGGGCCGAACACTGAAGCTTTCTTT.

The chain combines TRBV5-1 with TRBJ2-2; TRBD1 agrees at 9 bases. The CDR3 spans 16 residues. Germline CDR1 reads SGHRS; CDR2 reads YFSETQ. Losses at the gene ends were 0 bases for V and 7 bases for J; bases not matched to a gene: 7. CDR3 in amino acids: CASSLGWTGDVGELFF. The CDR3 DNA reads TGCGCCAGCAGCTTGGGTTGGACAGGGGACGTCGGGGAGCTGTTTTTT.

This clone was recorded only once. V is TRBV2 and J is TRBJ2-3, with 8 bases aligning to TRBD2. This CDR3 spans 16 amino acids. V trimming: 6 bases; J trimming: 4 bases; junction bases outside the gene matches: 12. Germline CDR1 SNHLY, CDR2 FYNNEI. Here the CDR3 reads CASSSGGASPADTQYF. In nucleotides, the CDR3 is TGTGCCAGCAGCTCGGGGGGGGCTAGCCCGGCAGATACGCAGTATTTT.

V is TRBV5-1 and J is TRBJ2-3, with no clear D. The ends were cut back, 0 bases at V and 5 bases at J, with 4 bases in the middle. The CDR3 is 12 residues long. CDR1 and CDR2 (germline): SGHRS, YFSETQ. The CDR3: CASSLVLDTQYF. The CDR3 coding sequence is TGCGCCAGCAGCTTGGTTCTAGATACGCAGTATTTT. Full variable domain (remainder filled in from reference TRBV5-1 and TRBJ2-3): KAGVTQTPRYLIKTRGQQVTLSCSPISGHRSVSWYQQTPGQGLQFLFEYFSETQRNKGNFPGRFSGRQFSNSRSEMNVSTLELGDSALYLCASSLVLDTQYFGPGTRLTVL.

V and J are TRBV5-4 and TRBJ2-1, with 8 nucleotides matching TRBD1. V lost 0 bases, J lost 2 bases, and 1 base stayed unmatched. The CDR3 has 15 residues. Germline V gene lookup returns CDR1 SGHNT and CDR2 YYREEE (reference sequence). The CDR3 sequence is CASSLGQGTYNEQFF. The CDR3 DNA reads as TGTGCCAGCAGCTTGGGACAGGGGACCTACAATGAGCAGTTCTTC.

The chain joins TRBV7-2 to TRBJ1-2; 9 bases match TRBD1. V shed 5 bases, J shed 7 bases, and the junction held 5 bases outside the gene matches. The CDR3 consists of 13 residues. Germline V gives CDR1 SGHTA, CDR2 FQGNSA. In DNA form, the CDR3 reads TGTGCCAGCAGCCCACAGGGGGCGCTTGGCTACACCTTC. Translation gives CASSPQGALGYTF. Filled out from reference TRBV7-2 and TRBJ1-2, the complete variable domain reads GAGVSQSPSNKVTEKGKDVELRCDPISGHTALYWYRQSLGQGLEFLIYFQGNSAPDKSGLPSDRFSAERTGGSVSTLTIQRTQQEDSAVYLCASSPQGALGYTFGSGTRLTVV.

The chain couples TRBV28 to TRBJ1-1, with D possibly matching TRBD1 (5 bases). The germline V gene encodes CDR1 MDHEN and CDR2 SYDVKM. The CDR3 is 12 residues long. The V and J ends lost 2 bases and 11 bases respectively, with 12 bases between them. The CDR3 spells CASSLRGSWAFF. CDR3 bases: TGTGCCAGCAGTTTAAGGGGATCCTGGGCTTTCTTT.

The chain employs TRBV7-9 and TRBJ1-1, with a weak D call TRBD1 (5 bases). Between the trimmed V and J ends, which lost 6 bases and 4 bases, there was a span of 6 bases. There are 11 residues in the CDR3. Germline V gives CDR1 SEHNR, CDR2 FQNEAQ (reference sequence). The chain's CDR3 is CASSRGTEAFF. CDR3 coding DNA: TGTGCCAGCAGTAGGGGCACTGAAGCTTTCTTT.

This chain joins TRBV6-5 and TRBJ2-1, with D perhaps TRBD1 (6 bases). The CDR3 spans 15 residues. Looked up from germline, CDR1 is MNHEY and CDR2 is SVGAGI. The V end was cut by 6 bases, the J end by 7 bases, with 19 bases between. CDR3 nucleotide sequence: TGTGCCAGCAGCCCAGTCGGGACATCGAAAAATGAGCAGTTCTTC. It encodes CASSPVGTSKNEQFF.

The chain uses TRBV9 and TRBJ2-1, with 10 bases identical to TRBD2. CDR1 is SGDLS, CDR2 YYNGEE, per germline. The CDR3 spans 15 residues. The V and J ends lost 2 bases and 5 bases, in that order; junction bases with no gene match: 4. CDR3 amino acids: CASSVSGGTNNEQFF. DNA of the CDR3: TGTGCCAGCAGCGTTAGCGGGGGGACAAACAATGAGCAGTTCTTC.

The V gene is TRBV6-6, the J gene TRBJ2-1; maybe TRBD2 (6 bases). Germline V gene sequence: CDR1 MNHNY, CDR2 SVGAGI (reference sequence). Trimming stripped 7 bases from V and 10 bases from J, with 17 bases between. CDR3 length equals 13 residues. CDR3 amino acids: CASTQVGGSEQFF. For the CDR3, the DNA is TGTGCCAGCACCCAGGTCGGAGGGAGCGAGCAGTTCTTC.